This T cell receptor (beta chain) was observed in a study of T cell responses to AZD1222 COVID-19 vaccine. The data were produced by immunoSEQ multiplex PCR, yet TCRdb's version contains in-frame clones alone and is incomplete. This sample has some 98,000 clones, with 85% to 90% found just once. Note on this clone: The target antigen is unknown.

General study results and limits: Repertoires were sampled only after the peak T cell response. Nearly half of the spike-specific TCRs reportedly recognize variant regions that carry no mutations. Spike-specific TCR depth and breadth grew after two AZD1222 doses. The sample set comprised mostly white British donors with more females, and clonal diversity was possibly underestimated.

Between the trimmed V and J ends, which lost 0 bases and 1 base, there was a span of 13 bases. The CDR3 runs 16 residues. CDR1 is LGHDT, CDR2 YNNKEL, per germline (reference sequence). The chain has TRBV3-1 (or the pseudogene TRBV3-2) and TRBJ2-7; tentatively, D is TRBD2 (6 bases). This material consisted of peripheral blood, taken 28 days after the second AZD1222 dose. The receptor was derived from an adult who received the AZD1222 COVID-19 vaccine. CDR3 sequence (DNA): TGTGCCAGCAGCCAAGATGCGGGCGGGACGTCCTACGAGCAGTACTTC. Translated, it gives CASSQDAGGTSYEQYF.